This is a list of T cell receptor beta chains from one sample in a study of blood T cell repertoires in COVID-19. Generated by immunoSEQ multiplex PCR, the TCRdb table keeps only in-frame clones and is missing some. The sample has 200,000 or so clones; 83% are singletons. The sequenced material came from PBMCs or T cells enriched from blood (not recorded which). The receptors were sampled from a woman between 45 and 60 years old who had been exposed to COVID-19. Each CDR3 is given with its conserved first and last residue. The D gene is left open where the match is weak. Size tells how often a clone was seen (once, few, many) or the class of an expanded clone, and some rows leave it out.

clone_size	d_call	v_call	j_call	cdr3_aa	cdr3_nt
-	-	TRBV2	TRBJ1-5	CASSLQGGNQPQHF	TGTGCCAGCAGTTTACAGGGAGGGAATCAGCCCCAGCATTTT
-	-	TRBV13	TRBJ1-1	CASSLTGSTRAFF	TGTGCCAGCAGCTTAACGGGCAGCACTAGGGCTTTCTTT
-	TRBD1	TRBV15	TRBJ1-6	CATSTYGTGNSPLHF	TGTGCCACCTCGACCTACGGGACAGGCAATTCACCCCTCCACTTT
-	TRBD1	TRBV6-5	TRBJ1-1	CASGTGGWENTEAFF	TGTGCCAGCGGTACAGGGGGATGGGAGAACACTGAAGCTTTCTTT
-	TRBD2	TRBV5-4	TRBJ2-5	CASSFLAGGGETQYF	TGTGCCAGCAGCTTCCTAGCGGGGGGAGGGGAGACCCAGTACTTC
-	-	TRBV5-1	TRBJ1-1	CASIDMRAFF	TGCGCCAGCATAGACATGCGAGCTTTCTTT
-	-	TRBV5-1	TRBJ2-5	CASSLGQPTQETQYF	TGCGCCAGCAGCTTGGGACAGCCAACCCAAGAGACCCAGTACTTC
-	TRBD1	TRBV3-1/TRBV3-2	TRBJ1-1	CASSQRTGLDTEAFF	TGTGCCAGCAGCCAGAGGACAGGGCTGGACACTGAAGCTTTCTTT
-	-	TRBV19	TRBJ2-7	CASSINRFYEQYF	TGTGCCAGTAGTATAAACAGGTTCTACGAGCAGTACTTC
-	-	TRBV6-5	TRBJ1-1	CASSSRGPTNTEAFF	TGTGCCAGCAGCTCCAGGGGCCCGACGAACACTGAAGCTTTCTTT
-	-	TRBV18	TRBJ1-1	CASSREGDTEAFF	TGTGCCAGCTCAAGGGAGGGAGACACTGAAGCTTTCTTT
-	TRBD1	TRBV7-2	TRBJ1-2	CASSDSWDRFYGYTF	TGTGCCAGCAGCGATAGCTGGGACAGGTTCTATGGCTACACCTTC
-	-	TRBV28	TRBJ1-6	CASSGPPGNSPLHF	TGTGCCAGCAGTGGACCCCCGGGAAATTCACCCCTCCACTTT
-	-	TRBV7-2	TRBJ2-3	CASSLSSGPSTDTQYF	TGTGCCAGCAGCTTATCAAGCGGACCTAGCACAGATACGCAGTATTTT
-	-	TRBV18	TRBJ1-1	CASSLGGGEAFF	TGTGCCAGCTCACTGGGCGGGGGTGAAGCTTTCTTT
-	TRBD2	TRBV5-4	TRBJ2-1	CASSLGSGGYNEQFF	TGTGCCAGCAGCTTGGGTAGCGGGGGTTACAATGAGCAGTTCTTC
-	-	TRBV6-1	TRBJ2-4	CASSEELAKNIQYF	TGTGCCAGCAGTGAGGAGCTAGCCAAAAACATTCAGTACTTC
-	-	TRBV14	TRBJ2-7	CASSHLTGQAEQYF	TGTGCCAGCAGCCACCTTACTGGGCAGGCCGAGCAGTACTTC
-	-	TRBV10-3	TRBJ1-6	CAISSPRQNGHSPLHF	TGTGCCATCAGTTCCCCCCGCCAAAATGGGCATTCACCCCTCCACTTT
once	TRBD2	TRBV28	TRBJ2-5	CASSSRGLAGGETQYF	TGTGCCAGCAGTTCTCGGGGACTAGCGGGGGGAGAGACCCAGTACTTC
-	-	TRBV12-3/TRBV12-4	TRBJ1-6	CASSLQVQPLHF	TGTGCCAGCAGTTTACAGGTGCAACCCCTCCACTTT
-	-	TRBV6-2/TRBV6-3	TRBJ1-2	CASSYARRANPYGYTF	TGTGCCAGCAGTTACGCCCGGCGGGCCAACCCGTATGGCTACACCTTC
-	-	TRBV19	TRBJ1-1	CASRISGVPTEAFF	TGTGCCAGTAGAATTTCGGGTGTACCCACTGAAGCTTTCTTT
few	-	TRBV4-3	TRBJ1-4	CASSRTVNEKLFF	TGCGCCAGCAGCCGAACAGTTAATGAAAAACTGTTTTTT
once	TRBD1	TRBV2	TRBJ2-2	CASFFPGQGAEGELFF	TGTGCCAGCTTTTTCCCGGGACAGGGGGCTGAGGGGGAGCTGTTTTTT
-	-	TRBV5-4	TRBJ2-5	CASSLEAATETQYF	TGTGCCAGCAGCCTCGAGGCAGCCACAGAGACCCAGTACTTC
-	TRBD1	TRBV27	TRBJ1-2	CASSSPGQGGYTF	TGTGCCAGCAGTTCACCTGGACAGGGTGGCTACACCTTC
once	-	TRBV28	TRBJ1-5	CASRLSLGGGNQPQHF	TGTGCCAGCAGGCTAAGCTTGGGGGGAGGCAATCAGCCCCAGCATTTT
-	-	TRBV27	TRBJ1-1	CASRTGTPNTEAFF	TGTGCCAGCAGGACCGGGACACCGAACACTGAAGCTTTCTTT
once	TRBD1	TRBV19	TRBJ1-2	CASGQAYGYTF	TGTGCCAGTGGACAGGCCTATGGCTACACCTTC
-	TRBD2	TRBV2	TRBJ2-3	CASGGRGDPRADTQYF	TGTGCCAGCGGGGGACGGGGGGACCCCCGGGCAGATACGCAGTATTTT
-	TRBD1	TRBV29-1	TRBJ1-2	CSVDGQGALYGYTF	TGCAGCGTTGACGGACAGGGGGCCCTGTATGGCTACACCTTC
-	TRBD1	TRBV6-2/TRBV6-3	TRBJ1-2	CASSFNRGGYGYTF	TGTGCCAGCAGTTTCAACAGGGGTGGCTATGGCTACACCTTC
once	-	TRBV18	TRBJ2-1	CASSPPLGGSSYNEQFF	TGTGCCAGCTCACCTCCTCTGGGGGGAAGCTCCTACAATGAGCAGTTCTTC
-	-	TRBV28	TRBJ1-5	CASSFPLGGAQPQHF	TGTGCCAGCAGTTTCCCCCTCGGCGGTGCGCAGCCCCAGCATTTT
-	-	TRBV7-9	TRBJ1-2	CASSPHRAPNGYTF	TGTGCCAGCAGCCCCCACAGGGCACCCAATGGCTACACCTTC
-	-	TRBV11-2	TRBJ1-3	CASSLGGKGNTIYF	TGTGCCAGCAGCTTGGGGGGAAAAGGAAACACCATATATTTT
-	-	TRBV10-3	TRBJ1-3	CATTEGGEIYF	TGTGCCACCACGGAGGGAGGCGAAATATATTTT
-	-	TRBV7-2	TRBJ1-2	CASSLAARGGYYGYTF	TGTGCCAGCAGCCTCGCTGCCAGGGGAGGGTACTATGGCTACACCTTC
few	-	TRBV7-9	TRBJ2-3	CASSPEVPGTQYF	TGTGCCAGCAGCCCAGAAGTCCCAGGCACGCAGTATTTT
-	TRBD1	TRBV7-2	TRBJ1-4	CASSQLGTGGWEKLFF	TGTGCCAGCAGCCAACTGGGGACAGGGGGCTGGGAAAAACTGTTTTTT
-	-	TRBV6-6	TRBJ1-5	CASTSAGGSSNQPQHF	TGTGCCAGCACTTCAGCGGGGGGTAGTAGTAATCAGCCCCAGCATTTT
few	-	TRBV18	TRBJ2-7	CASSPQPLSYEQYF	TGTGCCAGCTCACCACAACCGCTATCCTACGAGCAGTACTTC
-	-	TRBV29-1	TRBJ1-1	CSVESGAMNTEAFF	TGCAGCGTTGAATCAGGGGCTATGAACACTGAAGCTTTCTTT
-	-	TRBV6-5	TRBJ2-7	CASSSTRGYEQYF	TGTGCCAGCAGCTCAACCCGGGGTTACGAGCAGTACTTC
-	-	TRBV19	TRBJ1-1	CASSIPRVVTEAFF	TGTGCCAGTAGTATACCCCGGGTGGTCACTGAAGCTTTCTTT
-	-	TRBV6-5	TRBJ2-7	CASSYGAGNYEQYF	TGTGCCAGCAGTTATGGGGCAGGGAACTACGAGCAGTACTTC
once	TRBD1	TRBV19	TRBJ2-6	CASSIPSLGQGAYGANVLTF	TGTGCCAGTAGTATCCCTTCCCTCGGACAGGGGGCCTATGGGGCCAACGTCCTGACTTTC
-	TRBD2	TRBV3-1/TRBV3-2	TRBJ2-5	CASSETAGLAGTQYF	TGTGCCAGCAGCGAGACCGCGGGACTAGCAGGGACCCAGTACTTC
-	TRBD1	TRBV6-4	TRBJ1-2	CASSDSWTGNYGYTF	TGTGCCAGCAGTGACTCTTGGACAGGGAACTATGGCTACACCTTC
-	-	TRBV11-2	TRBJ1-1	CASSLRGTEAFF	TGTGCCAGCAGCTTACGGGGGACTGAAGCTTTCTTT
-	-	TRBV27	TRBJ1-2	CASSRILYRGLPYGYTF	TGTGCCAGCAGTCGAATACTCTATAGGGGTCTACCATATGGCTACACCTTC
-	TRBD1	TRBV19	TRBJ2-3	CASSILGGTTDTQYF	TGTGCCAGTAGTATCCTAGGGGGCACCACAGATACGCAGTATTTT
-	-	TRBV5-1	TRBJ2-3	CASSSHGGDTQYF	TGCGCCAGCAGCTCACATGGGGGGGATACGCAGTATTTT
many	-	TRBV2	TRBJ1-6	CASGGRTSYNSPLHF	TGTGCCAGCGGAGGGAGAACCTCCTATAATTCACCCCTCCACTTT
-	-	TRBV2	TRBJ2-7	CASNRVNEQYF	TGTGCCAGTAACAGGGTAAACGAGCAGTACTTC
-	TRBD2	TRBV25-1	TRBJ2-2	CASRAGGNTGELFF	TGTGCCAGCCGAGCGGGGGGCAACACCGGGGAGCTGTTTTTT
-	TRBD2	TRBV11-2	TRBJ2-5	CASSFSETSGGQETQYF	TGTGCCAGCAGCTTTAGCGAGACTAGCGGGGGGCAAGAGACCCAGTACTTC
-	-	TRBV7-2	TRBJ1-1	CASSLDKPAGEAFF	TGTGCCAGCAGCTTAGATAAACCAGCAGGTGAAGCTTTCTTT